This entry features one T cell receptor (beta chain) sequence. Profiled with immunoSEQ multiplex PCR; TCRdb holds only in-frame clones, not every one. Of some 160,000 clones detected, about 84% appear once; the ten largest clones hold over 4%. The data derive from a study of blood T cell repertoires in COVID-19. Study-level information: Nucleic acid was either cDNA or gDNA, and it came from T cells, B-cell-depleted T cells, or PBMCs.

Trimming stripped 3 bases from V and 4 bases from J, with 10 bases between. Per the germline V gene, CDR1 is KGHSH and CDR2 is LQKENI. This CDR3 contains 14 residues. The sequence derives from a woman in her 50s with acute or convalescent COVID-19. The sequenced sample consisted of peripheral blood. The J gene is TRBJ1-3, the V gene TRBV18; unclear D gene. Written as DNA, the CDR3 is TGTGCCAGCTCACCGGGCCAGGTGGGAAACACCATATATTTT. Translated, it gives CASSPGQVGNTIYF.